This TCR beta chain was identified in a study of tumor-infiltrating lymphocytes in primary liver carcinoma. From unsorted bulk tissue weighing about 18-30 mg, DNA and RNA were co-extracted. Points on this clonotype: A read error may produce the germline difference seen at one junction end.

Constant-region priming of roughly 0.45 ug total RNA yielded TCR beta cDNA. ARM-PCR was slightly modified, and three nested multiplex PCR rounds with it gave rise to the TCR beta libraries. TRBV1-TRBV30 forward primers paired with a C-beta reverse primer drove the first two PCR rounds, 10 cycles each. TCRdb re-called the multiplex PCR reads with MiXCR, one entry per CDR3 protein. The sample has about 200,000 distinct CDR3 sequences, around four fifths seen once. This CDR3 comprises 14 residues. CDR1 and CDR2 (germline): MNHEY, SVGEGT. The sequenced material came from tumor tissue from primary liver carcinoma. The chain has TRBV6-2 or TRBV6-3 and TRBJ2-4; the D is unclear. The source is a man in his forties or fifties with primary liver carcinoma and hepatitis B virus infection. The CDR3 DNA follows: TGTGCCAGCACTTACGTTGGGTGGAAAAAAATTCAGTACTTC. Amino acid sequence: CASTYVGWKKIQYF.